What follows are 11 T cell receptor beta chains derived from one specimen sequenced in a study of blood T cells in healthy people across ages. A sample-barcoded 5' primer and a J-beta primer mix were used in a second PCR of roughly 7 to 11 cycles. TCRdb reprocessed the 5' RACE reads with MiXCR, giving one entry per CDR3 protein. Of 1.5 million to 2 million distinct CDR3 sequences detected, around 48% appear once; the ten largest clones hold 2.1%. The source material was blood. These receptors all come from a woman in her forties in good health.

This clonotype was observed a few times. The chain carries TRBV27 and TRBJ2-7; TRBD1 aligns across 7 bases. CDR1 is MNHEY, CDR2 SMNVEV, per germline (reference sequence). This CDR3 has 15 amino acids. V lost 2 bases to trimming and J lost 0 bases; unmatched junction nucleotides: 4. CDR3 DNA: TGTGCCAGCAGTTTACGGGACAGAAGCTCCTACGAGCAGTACTTC. Translated: CASSLRDRSSYEQYF.

The V call is TRBV6-2 or TRBV6-3, the J call TRBJ2-7; D is unclear. Trimming removed 5 bases at V and 11 bases at J, with 13 bases between. The CDR3 totals 11 residues. Germline V gene sequence: CDR1 MNHEY, CDR2 SVGEGT. Here the CDR3 DNA reads TGTGCCAGCAGTCATGGAGATGTCAAGTACTTC. Amino acids: CASSHGDVKYF.

This chain uses TRBV20-1 with TRBJ2-1, with 16 bases matching TRBD2. Germline assignment: CDR1 DFQATT and CDR2 SNEGSKA (reference sequence). This CDR3 has 18 residues. Trimming took 5 bases from V and 1 from J; bases not matched to a gene: 8. This chain's CDR3 is CSAPGLAGGRESYNEQFF. The CDR3 region has the DNA TGCAGTGCTCCGGGACTAGCGGGGGGGCGAGAGTCCTACAATGAGCAGTTCTTC.

V usage is TRBV11-2 and J usage is TRBJ1-2; 11 nucleotides align to TRBD1. Unmatched junction bases numbered 9, after V lost 5 bases and J lost 4 bases. This CDR3 has 16 amino acids. Germline CDR1 is SGHAT and CDR2 is FQNNGV. The CDR3 sequence is CASSPKRDRGIYGYTF. Here the CDR3 DNA reads TGTGCCAGCAGCCCGAAAAGGGACAGGGGGATCTATGGCTACACCTTC. Supplemented by reference TRBV11-2 and TRBJ1-2, the full variable domain reads EAGVAQSPRYKIIEKRQSVAFWCNPISGHATLYWYQQILGQGPKLLIQFQNNGVVDDSQLPKDRFSAERLKGVDSTLKIQPAKLEDSAVYLCASSPKRDRGIYGYTFGSGTRLTVV.

This clonotype was found once. The CDR3 protein is CASKADTDTQYF. The CDR3 DNA reads as TGTGCCAGCAAAGCCGACACAGATACGCAGTATTTT. This chain joins TRBV7-2 and TRBJ2-3; the D is unclear. This CDR3 comprises 12 residues. Germline V gives CDR1 SGHTA, CDR2 FQGNSA. V dropped 7 bases and J dropped 2 bases, with 7 bases sitting between them.

The chain employs TRBV9 and TRBJ2-3, with D possibly TRBD2 on 6 matching bases. The V gene lost 0 bases and the J gene lost 3 bases, with 17 bases spanning the gap. This CDR3 comprises 17 residues. Per germline, CDR1 SGDLS and CDR2 YYNGEE. The CDR3 DNA reads as TGTGCCAGCAGCGTAGCAGGAGGGGCCGACGTGACAGATACGCAGTATTTT. Translating it yields CASSVAGGADVTDTQYF.

Ten or more counts support this clonotype. V and J are TRBV29-1 and TRBJ2-6; no clear D gene. V lost 4 bases, J lost 0 bases, and 4 bases lay in between. The CDR3 loop spans 13 amino acids. Germline CDR1 reads SQVTM; CDR2 reads ANQGSEA. CDR3 region: CSVGVSGANVLTF. CDR3 nucleotide sequence: TGCAGCGTTGGGGTCTCTGGGGCCAACGTCCTGACTTTC.

The chain is built from TRBV4-1 and TRBJ2-5; the D call may be TRBD1 or TRBD2 (7 bases each). CDR1 is MGHRA and CDR2 is YSYEKL in the germline V gene. V was pared by 0 bases and J by 2 bases, with 16 bases between. The CDR3 length is 17 residues. This chain's CDR3 is CASSQEGGQGGQETQYF. The CDR3 region has the DNA TGCGCCAGCAGCCAAGAAGGAGGCCAGGGGGGGCAAGAGACCCAGTACTTC.

The gene calls are TRBV7-8 and TRBJ2-1, with TRBD2 matching over 9 bases. The junction had 5 bases not matched to a gene; V was cut back by 0 bases and J by 8 bases. The CDR3 totals 15 residues. CDR1 and CDR2 from the germline V gene are SGHVS and FQNEAQ. DNA for the CDR3: TGTGCCAGCAGCTTAGCGGGGACTAGCCGCGATGAGCAGTTCTTC. Protein sequence: CASSLAGTSRDEQFF.

In its sample, this clonotype was seen a few times. The genes are TRBV10-3 and TRBJ2-1; tentatively, D is TRBD1 or TRBD2 (7 bases each). The germline V gene encodes CDR1 ENHRY and CDR2 SYGVKD. V was clipped by 8 bases and J by 2 bases, with 13 bases between them. This CDR3 spans 14 amino acids. The CDR3 DNA reads TGTGCCATCCGGGGGGACAGAGCCTACAATGAGCAGTTCTTC. It specifies CAIRGDRAYNEQFF.

This clonotype appeared a few times. The chain uses TRBV20-1 and TRBJ1-2; tentatively, D is TRBD1 (5 bases). With 3 bases removed from V and 4 bases from J, the gap between germline ends came to 12 bases. The CDR3 length is 13 residues. The germline gives CDR1 DFQATT, CDR2 SNEGSKA (reference sequence). CDR3 nucleotide sequence: TGCAGTGCTAGCTGGGACGGCGTCTATGGCTACACCTTC. Its protein product is CSASWDGVYGYTF.